A selection of T cell receptor beta chains follows, all from one sample in a study of cytomegalovirus exposure and HLA in healthy donors. The method was immunoSEQ multiplex PCR; TCRdb's version includes in-frame clones alone and lacks a portion of them. The sample has 90,000 to 130,000 clones, 70% to 85% seen once. Sequencing was done on a sample of PBMCs. The receptor source for this set is a woman under 30 in good health and CMV-seronegative. The conserved cysteine and the conserved F or W are not part of the CDR3 here. The order of the fields is V gene, J gene, CDR3 protein.

V gene: TRBV2; J gene: TRBJ2-7; CDR3 protein: ASSATLKGQDEQY
V gene: TRBV2; J gene: TRBJ1-2; CDR3 protein: ASSVWTGGNYGYT
V gene: TRBV14; J gene: TRBJ1-6; CDR3 protein: ASSQDQGWNSPLH
V gene: TRBV11-2; J gene: TRBJ2-7; CDR3 protein: ASSSLRELDEQY
V gene: TRBV7-9; J gene: TRBJ2-2; CDR3 protein: ASSLGSGPRGGTGELF
V gene: TRBV25-1; J gene: TRBJ1-6; CDR3 protein: ASSEKFGDRENSPLH
V gene: TRBV2; J gene: TRBJ2-1; CDR3 protein: ASSEARGSYNEQF
V gene: TRBV10-1; J gene: TRBJ2-5; CDR3 protein: ASSDRAGYETQY
V gene: TRBV30; J gene: TRBJ1-1; CDR3 protein: AWSPQGRLDTEAF
V gene: TRBV5-1; J gene: TRBJ2-3; CDR3 protein: ASSLDGGGGPDTQY
V gene: TRBV28; J gene: TRBJ1-2; CDR3 protein: ASSETPRDYGYT
V gene: TRBV4-1; J gene: TRBJ1-1; CDR3 protein: ASSQVGRQGFVEAF
V gene: TRBV5-5; J gene: TRBJ1-1; CDR3 protein: ASSLGGHTEAF
V gene: TRBV30; J gene: TRBJ1-2; CDR3 protein: AWSTSRGGYT
V gene: TRBV28; J gene: TRBJ1-3; CDR3 protein: ASSRAQLGNTIY
V gene: TRBV5-4; J gene: TRBJ1-2; CDR3 protein: ASREGAVGNYGYT
V gene: TRBV10-1; J gene: TRBJ2-1; CDR3 protein: ASSESSQGQDLVSYNEQF
V gene: TRBV5-4; J gene: TRBJ1-1; CDR3 protein: ASSLGRQALNTEAF
V gene: TRBV7-9; J gene: TRBJ1-3; CDR3 protein: ASTGRTAGNTIY
V gene: TRBV6-6; J gene: TRBJ2-1; CDR3 protein: ASSYGRGGRHNEQF
V gene: TRBV4-1; J gene: TRBJ1-5; CDR3 protein: ASSQEGTGNQPQH
V gene: TRBV10-2; J gene: TRBJ1-1; CDR3 protein: ASSTSRVNYNTEAF
V gene: TRBV30; J gene: TRBJ1-3; CDR3 protein: AWSLGTLSGNTIY
V gene: TRBV7-8; J gene: TRBJ2-3; CDR3 protein: ASSLGRRGRVTDTQY
V gene: TRBV7-8; J gene: TRBJ2-7; CDR3 protein: ASSLEDRGTGPYEQY
V gene: TRBV9; J gene: TRBJ2-7; CDR3 protein: ASSLTGDNYYEQY
V gene: TRBV7-2; J gene: TRBJ2-3; CDR3 protein: ASSLGLRGGRDTQY
V gene: TRBV4-1; J gene: TRBJ2-7; CDR3 protein: ASSQGTTVASYEQY
V gene: TRBV4-1; J gene: TRBJ2-7; CDR3 protein: ASSQAAQNYEQY
V gene: TRBV25-1; J gene: TRBJ2-1; CDR3 protein: ASSGRLADTSYNEQF
V gene: TRBV7-9; J gene: TRBJ2-3; CDR3 protein: ASSIGEHHTDTQY
V gene: TRBV18; J gene: TRBJ2-3; CDR3 protein: ASSPRTRQGRYTDTQY
V gene: TRBV10-3; J gene: TRBJ1-2; CDR3 protein: AISESYGAGYT